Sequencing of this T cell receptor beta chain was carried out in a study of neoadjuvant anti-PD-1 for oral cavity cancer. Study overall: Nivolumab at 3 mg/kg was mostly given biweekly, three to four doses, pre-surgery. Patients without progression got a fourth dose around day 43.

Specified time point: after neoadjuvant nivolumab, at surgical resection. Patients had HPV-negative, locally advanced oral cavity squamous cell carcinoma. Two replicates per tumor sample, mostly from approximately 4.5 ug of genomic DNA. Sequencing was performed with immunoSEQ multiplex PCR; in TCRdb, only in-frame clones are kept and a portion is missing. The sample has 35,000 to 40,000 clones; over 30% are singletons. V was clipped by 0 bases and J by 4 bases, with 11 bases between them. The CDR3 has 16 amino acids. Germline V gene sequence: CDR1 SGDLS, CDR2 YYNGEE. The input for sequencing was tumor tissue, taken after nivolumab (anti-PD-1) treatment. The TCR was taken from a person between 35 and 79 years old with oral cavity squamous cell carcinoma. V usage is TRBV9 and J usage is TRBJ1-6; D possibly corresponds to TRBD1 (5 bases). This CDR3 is CASSVGVGGYNSPLHF. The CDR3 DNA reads TGTGCCAGCAGCGTAGGTGTGGGGGGATATAATTCACCCCTCCACTTT. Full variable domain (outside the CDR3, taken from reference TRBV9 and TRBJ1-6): DSGVTQTPKHLITATGQRVTLRCSPRSGDLSVYWYQQSLDQGLQFLIQYYNGEERAKGNILERFSAQQFPDLHSELNLSSLELGDSALYFCASSVGVGGYNSPLHFGNGTRLTVT.